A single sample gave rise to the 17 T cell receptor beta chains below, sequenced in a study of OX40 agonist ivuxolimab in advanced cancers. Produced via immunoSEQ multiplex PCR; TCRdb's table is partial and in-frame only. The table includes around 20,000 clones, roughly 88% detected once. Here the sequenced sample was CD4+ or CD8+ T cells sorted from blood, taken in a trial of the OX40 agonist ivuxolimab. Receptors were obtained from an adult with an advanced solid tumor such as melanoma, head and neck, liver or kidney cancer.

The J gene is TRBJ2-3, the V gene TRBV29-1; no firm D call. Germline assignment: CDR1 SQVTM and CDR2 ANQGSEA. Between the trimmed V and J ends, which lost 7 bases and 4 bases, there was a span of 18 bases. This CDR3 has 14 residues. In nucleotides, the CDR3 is TGCAGCGCCCTAAGCCTAGGTGGAGCAGATACGCAGTATTTT. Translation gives CSALSLGGADTQYF.

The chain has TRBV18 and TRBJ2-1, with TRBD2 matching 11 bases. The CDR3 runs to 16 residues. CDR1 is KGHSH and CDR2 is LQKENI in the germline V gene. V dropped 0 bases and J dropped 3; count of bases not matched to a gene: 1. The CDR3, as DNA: TGTGCCAGCTCACCACCGGGACTAGCGGTCTACAATGAGCAGTTCTTC. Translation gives CASSPPGLAVYNEQFF.

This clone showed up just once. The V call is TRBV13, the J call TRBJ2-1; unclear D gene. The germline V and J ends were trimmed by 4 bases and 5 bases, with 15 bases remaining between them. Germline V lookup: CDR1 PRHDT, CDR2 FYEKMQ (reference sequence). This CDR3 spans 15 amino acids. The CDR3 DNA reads TGTGCCAGCAGCTCTTTCATGAGCCTCAACAATGAGCAGTTCTTC. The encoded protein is CASSSFMSLNNEQFF. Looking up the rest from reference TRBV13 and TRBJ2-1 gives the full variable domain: AAGVIQSPRHLIKEKRETATLKCYPIPRHDTVYWYQQGPGQDPQFLISFYEKMQSDKGSIPDRFSAQQFSDYHSELNMSSLELGDSALYFCASSSFMSLNNEQFFGPGTRLTVL.

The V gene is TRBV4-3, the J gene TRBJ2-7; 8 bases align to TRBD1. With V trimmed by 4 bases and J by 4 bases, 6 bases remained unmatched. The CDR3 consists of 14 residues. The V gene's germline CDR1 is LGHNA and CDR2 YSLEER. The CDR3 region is CASSPRQGRYEQYF. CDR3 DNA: TGCGCCAGCAGCCCCCGACAGGGGAGGTACGAGCAGTACTTC.

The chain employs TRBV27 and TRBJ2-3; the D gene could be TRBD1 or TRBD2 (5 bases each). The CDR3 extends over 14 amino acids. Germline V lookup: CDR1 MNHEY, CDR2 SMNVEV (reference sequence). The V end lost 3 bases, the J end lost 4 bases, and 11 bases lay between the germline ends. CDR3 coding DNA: TGTGCCAGCAGTTTCCTAGGGACCCCAGATACGCAGTATTTT. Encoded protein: CASSFLGTPDTQYF.

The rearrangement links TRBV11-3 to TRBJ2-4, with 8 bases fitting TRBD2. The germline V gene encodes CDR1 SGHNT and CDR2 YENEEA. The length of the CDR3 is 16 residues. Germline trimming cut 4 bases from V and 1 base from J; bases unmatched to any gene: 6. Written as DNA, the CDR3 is TGTGCCAGCAGCTGCAGCGGGAGTTTTGCCAAAAACATTCAGTACTTC. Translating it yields CASSCSGSFAKNIQYF.

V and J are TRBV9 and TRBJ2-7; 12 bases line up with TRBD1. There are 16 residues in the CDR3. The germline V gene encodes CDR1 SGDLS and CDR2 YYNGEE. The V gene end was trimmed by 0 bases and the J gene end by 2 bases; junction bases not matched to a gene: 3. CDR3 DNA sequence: TGTGCCAGCAGCGTAGTGGGGACAGGGGGCACCTACGAGCAGTACTTC. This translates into CASSVVGTGGTYEQYF.

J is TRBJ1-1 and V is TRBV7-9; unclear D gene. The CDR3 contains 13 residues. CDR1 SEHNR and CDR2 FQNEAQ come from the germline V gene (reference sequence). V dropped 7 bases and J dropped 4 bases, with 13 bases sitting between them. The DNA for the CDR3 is TGTGCCAGCATCCTACTCGAGAGCACTGAAGCTTTCTTT. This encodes CASILLESTEAFF.

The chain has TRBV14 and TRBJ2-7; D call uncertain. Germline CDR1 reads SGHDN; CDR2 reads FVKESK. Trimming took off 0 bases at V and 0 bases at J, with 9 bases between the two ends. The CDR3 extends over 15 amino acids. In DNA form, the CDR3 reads TGTGCCAGCAGCCAAGAGAACTTTCCCTCCTACGAGCAGTACTTC. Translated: CASSQENFPSYEQYF. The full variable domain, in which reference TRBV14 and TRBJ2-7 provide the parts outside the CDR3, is EAGVTQFPSHSVIEKGQTVTLRCDPISGHDNLYWYRRVMGKEIKFLLHFVKESKQDESGMPNNRFLAERTGGTYSTLKVQPAELEDSGVYFCASSQENFPSYEQYFGPGTRLTVT.

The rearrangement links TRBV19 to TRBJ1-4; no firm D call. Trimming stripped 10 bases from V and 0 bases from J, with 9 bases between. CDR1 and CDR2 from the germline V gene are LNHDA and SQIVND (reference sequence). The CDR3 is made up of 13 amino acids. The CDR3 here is CATSAATNEKLFF. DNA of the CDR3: TGTGCCACCTCGGCTGCAACTAATGAAAAACTGTTTTTT.

This CDR3 is CASSYRRLGAEQYF. The CDR3 DNA reads as TGTGCCAGCAGTTATCGGCGGCTTGGGGCCGAGCAGTACTTC. The gene calls are TRBV28 and TRBJ2-7; maybe TRBD1 (5 bases). The CDR3 is made up of 14 amino acids. With 4 bases removed from V and 6 bases from J, the gap between germline ends came to 16 bases. Germline V gene sequence: CDR1 MDHEN, CDR2 SYDVKM.

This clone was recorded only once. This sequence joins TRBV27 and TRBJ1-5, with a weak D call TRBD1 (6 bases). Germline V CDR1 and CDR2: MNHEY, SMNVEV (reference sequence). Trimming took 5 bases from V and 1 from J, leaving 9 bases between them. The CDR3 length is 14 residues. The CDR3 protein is CASSNTGSNQPQHF. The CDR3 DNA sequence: TGTGCCAGCAGTAACACAGGGAGCAATCAGCCCCAGCATTTT.

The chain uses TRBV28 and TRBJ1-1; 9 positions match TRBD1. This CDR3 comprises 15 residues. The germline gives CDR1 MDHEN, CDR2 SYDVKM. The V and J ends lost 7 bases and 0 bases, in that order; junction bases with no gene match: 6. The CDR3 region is CASTLTGGMNTEAFF. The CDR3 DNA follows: TGTGCCAGCACCTTGACAGGGGGGATGAACACTGAAGCTTTCTTT.

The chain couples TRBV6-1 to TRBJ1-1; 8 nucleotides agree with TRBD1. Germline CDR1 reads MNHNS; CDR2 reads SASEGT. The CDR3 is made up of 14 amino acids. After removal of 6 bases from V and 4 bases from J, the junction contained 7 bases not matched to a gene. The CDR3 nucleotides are TGTGCCAGCAGCGACAGGGGTGGGTTCACTGAAGCTTTCTTT. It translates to CASSDRGGFTEAFF.

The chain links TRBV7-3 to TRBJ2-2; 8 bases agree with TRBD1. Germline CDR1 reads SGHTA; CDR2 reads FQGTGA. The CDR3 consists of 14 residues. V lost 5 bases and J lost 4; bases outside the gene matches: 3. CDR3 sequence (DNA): TGTGCCAGCAGCCCGACAGGGGTCACCGGGGAGCTGTTTTTT. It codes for CASSPTGVTGELFF.

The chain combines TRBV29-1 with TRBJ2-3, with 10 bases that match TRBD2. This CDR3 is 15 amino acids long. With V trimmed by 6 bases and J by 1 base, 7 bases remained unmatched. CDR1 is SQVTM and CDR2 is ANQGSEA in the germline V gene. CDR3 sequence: CSVSGTSVGTDTQYF. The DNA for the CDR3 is TGCAGCGTGTCCGGGACTAGCGTGGGCACAGATACGCAGTATTTT.

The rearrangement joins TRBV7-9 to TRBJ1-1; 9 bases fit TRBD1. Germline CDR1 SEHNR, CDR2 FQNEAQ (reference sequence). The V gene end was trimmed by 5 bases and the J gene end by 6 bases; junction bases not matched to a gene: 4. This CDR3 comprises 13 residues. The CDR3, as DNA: TGTGCCAGCAGCCCGGGGACAGGGTCTGAAGCTTTCTTT. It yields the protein CASSPGTGSEAFF.